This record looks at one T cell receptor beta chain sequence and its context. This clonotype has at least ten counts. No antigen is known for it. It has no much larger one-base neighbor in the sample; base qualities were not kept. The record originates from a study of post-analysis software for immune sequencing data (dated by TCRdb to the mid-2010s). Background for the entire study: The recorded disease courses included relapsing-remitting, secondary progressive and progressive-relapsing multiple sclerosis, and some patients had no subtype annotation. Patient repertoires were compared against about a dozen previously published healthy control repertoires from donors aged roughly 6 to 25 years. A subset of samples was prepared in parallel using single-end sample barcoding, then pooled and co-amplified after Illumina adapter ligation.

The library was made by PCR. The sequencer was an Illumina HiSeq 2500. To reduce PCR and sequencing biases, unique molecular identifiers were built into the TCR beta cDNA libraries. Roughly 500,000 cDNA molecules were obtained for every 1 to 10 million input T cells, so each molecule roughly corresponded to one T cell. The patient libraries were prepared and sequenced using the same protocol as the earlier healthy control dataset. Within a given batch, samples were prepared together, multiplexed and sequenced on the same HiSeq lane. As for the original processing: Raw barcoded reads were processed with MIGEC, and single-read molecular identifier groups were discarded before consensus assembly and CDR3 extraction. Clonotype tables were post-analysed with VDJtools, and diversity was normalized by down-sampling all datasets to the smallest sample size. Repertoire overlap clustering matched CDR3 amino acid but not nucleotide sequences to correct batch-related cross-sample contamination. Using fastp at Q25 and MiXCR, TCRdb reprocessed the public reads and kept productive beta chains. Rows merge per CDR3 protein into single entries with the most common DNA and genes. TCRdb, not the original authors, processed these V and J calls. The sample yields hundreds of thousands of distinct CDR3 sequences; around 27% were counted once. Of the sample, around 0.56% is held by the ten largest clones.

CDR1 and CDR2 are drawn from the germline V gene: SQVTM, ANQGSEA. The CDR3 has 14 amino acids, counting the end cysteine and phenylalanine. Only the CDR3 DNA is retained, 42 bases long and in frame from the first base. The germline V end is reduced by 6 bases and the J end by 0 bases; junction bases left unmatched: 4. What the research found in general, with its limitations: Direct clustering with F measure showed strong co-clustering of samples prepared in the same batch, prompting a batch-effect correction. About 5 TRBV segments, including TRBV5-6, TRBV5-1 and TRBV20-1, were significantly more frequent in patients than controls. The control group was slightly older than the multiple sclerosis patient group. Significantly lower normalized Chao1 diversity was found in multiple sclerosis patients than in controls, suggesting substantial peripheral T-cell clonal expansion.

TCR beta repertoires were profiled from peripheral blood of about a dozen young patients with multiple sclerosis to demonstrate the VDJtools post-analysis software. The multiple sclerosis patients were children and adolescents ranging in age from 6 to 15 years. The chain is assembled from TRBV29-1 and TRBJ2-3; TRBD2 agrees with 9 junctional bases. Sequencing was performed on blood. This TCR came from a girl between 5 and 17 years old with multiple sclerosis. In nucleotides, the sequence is TGCAGCGTAAATAGCGGGGGTAGCACAGATACGCAGTATTTT. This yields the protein CSVNSGGSTDTQYF.